A single sample gave rise to the 25 T cell receptor beta chains below, sequenced in a study of blood T cell repertoires in COVID-19. Clones were read by immunoSEQ multiplex PCR, and TCRdb kept only the in-frame ones, dropping some. The data contain about 380,000 clones, nearly 90% of them singletons. Sequencing input: peripheral blood. The receptors come from a man aged 18 to 30 with active or convalescent COVID-19.

The chain joins TRBV24-1 to TRBJ2-5; 10 bases line up with TRBD1. Germline values: CDR1 KGHDR, CDR2 SFDVKD. This CDR3 region has 16 residues. V lost 4 bases and J lost 5; bases outside the gene matches: 9. The CDR3 DNA sequence: TGTGCCACCAGTGACCCGGGACAGGGGCCCTCGGAGACCCAGTACTTC. This gives the protein CATSDPGQGPSETQYF.

The genes are TRBV4-2 and TRBJ2-5; TRBD2 is a possible D gene (6 bases). V lost 4 bases, J lost 5 bases, and 17 bases lay in between. This CDR3 comprises 15 residues. CDR1 is LGHNA and CDR2 is YNFKEQ in the germline V gene. DNA of the CDR3: TGTGCCAGCAGCCCAAACTTCGGGAGCGGGGAGACCCAGTACTTC. Protein: CASSPNFGSGETQYF.

This sequence joins TRBV7-9 and TRBJ2-7; TRBD1 agrees at 8 bases. With 1 base clipped from V and 3 bases from J, the junction kept 5 bases outside the gene matches. This CDR3 comprises 15 residues. CDR1 and CDR2 from the germline V gene are SEHNR and FQNEAQ (reference sequence). The CDR3 loop is CASSLVQGVGYEQYF. CDR3 nucleotide sequence: TGTGCCAGCAGCTTAGTACAGGGGGTCGGCTACGAGCAGTACTTC.

The chain joins TRBV7-2 to TRBJ2-7; 8 positions agree with TRBD1. CDR3 length: 15 amino acids. The ends lost 7 bases at V and 0 bases at J; junction bases unmatched: 8. Germline assignment: CDR1 SGHTA and CDR2 FQGNSA. This CDR3 reads CASTQGAGVSYEQYF. The CDR3 coding sequence is TGTGCCAGCACCCAGGGGGCAGGGGTCTCCTACGAGCAGTACTTC.

The rearrangement links TRBV6-5 to TRBJ2-7; D possibly corresponds to TRBD2 (5 bases). CDR1 is MNHEY and CDR2 is SVGAGI in the germline V gene. Between the trimmed V and J ends, which lost 4 bases and 6 bases, there was a span of 10 bases. CDR3 length: 12 amino acids. CDR3 sequence (DNA): TGTGCCAGCAGTTTATTACTAGGCGAGCAGTACTTC. It translates to CASSLLLGEQYF.

The chain combines TRBV7-9 with TRBJ2-7; 7 positions agree with TRBD1. Germline lookup yields CDR1 SEHNR and CDR2 FQNEAQ (reference sequence). J was trimmed by 2 bases and V by 5 bases; bases with no gene match: 9. CDR3 size: 15 residues. CDR3 sequence reads: CASSHGDRAAYEQYF. CDR3 in DNA: TGTGCCAGCAGCCACGGGGACAGAGCAGCCTACGAGCAGTACTTC.

The V gene is TRBV5-6, the J gene TRBJ2-1; TRBD2 aligns across 12 bases. CDR3 length equals 15 residues. The germline gives CDR1 SGHDT, CDR2 YYEEEE. J lost 13 bases, V lost 1 base, and 9 bases had no gene match. CDR3 sequence (DNA): TGTGCCAGCAGCTTGTCTAGCGGGAGGGCGAGTTATCAGTTCTTC. This codes for CASSLSSGRASYQFF.

CDR3 protein: CATSAVLGGEAFF. The CDR3 DNA reads as TGTGCCACCAGTGCCGTTTTAGGCGGTGAAGCTTTCTTT. This chain links TRBV24-1 with TRBJ1-1; D is ambiguous. The CDR3 is 13 amino acids. CDR1 and CDR2 (germline): KGHDR, SFDVKD. V was cut by 5 bases and J by 7 bases, with 13 bases left in between.

This clone was detected only a few times. The gene calls are TRBV5-5 and TRBJ1-4, with D unresolved. The CDR3 runs 16 residues. Trimming took 4 bases from V and 5 from J, leaving 18 bases between them. CDR1 is SGHKS, CDR2 YYEKEE, per germline (reference sequence). The CDR3 DNA is TGTGCCAGCAGCGGATTCCTGGGAGGCACAAATGAAAAACTGTTTTTT. This sequence encodes CASSGFLGGTNEKLFF.

The V and J genes are TRBV28 and TRBJ1-6; maybe TRBD1 (6 bases). This CDR3 is built from 13 residues. V dropped 9 bases and J dropped 5 bases, with 11 bases sitting between them. In germline, CDR1 is MDHEN, CDR2 SYDVKM. In DNA, the CDR3 is TGTGCCAGTGAGACAGGACATAATTCACCCCTCCACTTT. Protein sequence: CASETGHNSPLHF.

The genes are TRBV5-1 and TRBJ1-3, with D perhaps TRBD1 (6 bases). This CDR3 contains 14 residues. Germline V gene lookup returns CDR1 SGHRS and CDR2 YFSETQ. V lost 5 bases to trimming and J lost 4 bases, with 13 bases between them. The DNA of the CDR3 is TGCGCCAGCAGACAAACAGGGATAGGAAACACCATATATTTT. Its protein product is CASRQTGIGNTIYF.

With respect to this clone: Other DNA sequences in the sample encode the same CDR3. The V and J genes are TRBV7-2 and TRBJ2-3; 12 bases map to TRBD2. CDR3 length: 15 amino acids. Germline CDR1 SGHTA, CDR2 FQGNSA. V dropped 5 bases and J dropped 1; count of bases not matched to a gene: 1. CDR3 loop: CASSPSGRGTDTQYF. Written as DNA, the CDR3 is TGTGCCAGCAGCCCTAGCGGGAGGGGCACAGATACGCAGTATTTT. Variable domain in full (rest from reference TRBV7-2 and TRBJ2-3): GAGVSQSPSNKVTEKGKDVELRCDPISGHTALYWYRQSLGQGLEFLIYFQGNSAPDKSGLPSDRFSAERTGGSVSTLTIQRTQQEDSAVYLCASSPSGRGTDTQYFGPGTRLTVL.

The chain uses TRBV25-1 and TRBJ1-2, with D tentatively TRBD1 (5 bases). Germline V gene sequence: CDR1 MGHDK, CDR2 SYGVNS. The CDR3 covers 15 residues. Trimming removed 0 bases from V and 4 bases from J, with 12 bases in between. The CDR3 is CASSEYPDSRYGYTF. DNA of the CDR3: TGTGCCAGCAGTGAATATCCCGACAGCCGCTATGGCTACACCTTC.

The chain is built from TRBV4-2 and TRBJ2-1; TRBD2 is a possible D gene (6 bases). The CDR3 has 16 residues. V lost 0 bases to trimming and J lost 2 bases, with 11 bases between them. The germline V gene encodes CDR1 LGHNA and CDR2 YNFKEQ. Here the CDR3 DNA reads TGTGCCAGCAGCCAAGACCGGGACTCCACCTACAATGAGCAGTTCTTC. Translated: CASSQDRDSTYNEQFF.

The chain uses TRBV9 and TRBJ2-1; D possibly corresponds to TRBD1 (6 bases). The CDR3 has 14 residues. CDR1 is SGDLS and CDR2 is YYNGEE in the germline V gene. V was clipped by 2 bases and J by 9 bases, with 15 bases between them. The CDR3 bases are TGTGCCAGCAGCGTTTCTTTGACAGGAGTTGAGCAGTTCTTC. Protein product: CASSVSLTGVEQFF. Looking up the rest from reference TRBV9 and TRBJ2-1 gives the full variable domain: DSGVTQTPKHLITATGQRVTLRCSPRSGDLSVYWYQQSLDQGLQFLIQYYNGEERAKGNILERFSAQQFPDLHSELNLSSLELGDSALYFCASSVSLTGVEQFFGPGTRLTVL.

This chain uses TRBV7-3 with TRBJ1-1, with no clear D. The germline CDR1 and CDR2 sequences are SGHTA and FQGTGA. Trimming shortened V by 0 bases and J by 1 base, and 6 bases separated the two germline ends. The CDR3 sequence is 14 residues long. The CDR3 spells CASSLTRQNTEAFF. The CDR3 DNA reads TGTGCCAGCAGCTTAACTCGACAGAACACTGAAGCTTTCTTT.

This chain links TRBV21-1 with TRBJ1-3; the listed D gene, TRBD1, was not tested against the DNA. TRBV21-1 has pseudogene status. The CDR3 is made up of 18 amino acids. CDR3 in amino acids: CASSMGGLQGVFGNTIYF. Here the CDR3 DNA reads TGTGCCAGCAGCATGGGTGGTTTGCAGGGGGTATTCGGAAACACCATATATTTT.

The chain recombines TRBV4-1 with TRBJ1-5; 7 nucleotides align to TRBD1. Germline assignment: CDR1 MGHRA and CDR2 YSYEKL. J was trimmed by 4 bases and V by 4 bases; bases with no gene match: 4. The CDR3 sequence is 14 residues long. Here the CDR3 reads CASSRDRINQPQHF. The CDR3 bases are TGCGCCAGCAGCCGGGACAGAATTAATCAGCCCCAGCATTTT.

In this sample, this clone turned up a few times. Additional DNA sequences in this sample encode the identical CDR3. The V and J genes are TRBV5-1 and TRBJ1-1; TRBD1 matches 7 bases. Germline V gene lookup returns CDR1 SGHRS and CDR2 YFSETQ. The CDR3 covers 14 residues. The J segment lost 1 base and the V segment lost 0 bases, leaving 0 bases of the junction unmatched. The CDR3 loop is CASSLGTGNTEAFF. In DNA form, the CDR3 reads TGCGCCAGCAGCTTGGGGACAGGGAACACTGAAGCTTTCTTT. Looking up the rest from reference TRBV5-1 and TRBJ1-1 gives the full variable domain: KAGVTQTPRYLIKTRGQQVTLSCSPISGHRSVSWYQQTPGQGLQFLFEYFSETQRNKGNFPGRFSGRQFSNSRSEMNVSTLELGDSALYLCASSLGTGNTEAFFGQGTRLTVV.

V is TRBV5-1 and J is TRBJ2-7; D is undetermined. Trimming took 3 bases from V and 0 from J, leaving 7 bases between them. Germline V lookup: CDR1 SGHRS, CDR2 YFSETQ. The CDR3 contains 13 residues. CDR3 DNA: TGCGCCAGCAGCTACCAGTCCTCCTACGAGCAGTACTTC. Translated, it gives CASSYQSSYEQYF.

This clone has a single count. The gene calls are TRBV7-8 and TRBJ2-3, with 7 bases aligning to TRBD2. Germline V gene data show CDR1 as SGHVS and CDR2 as FQNEAQ. The CDR3 is 16 amino acids. V lost 5 bases and J lost 0; bases outside the gene matches: 8. CDR3 DNA sequence: TGTGCCAGCAGCGCCCTAGCGGTTAGTAGCACAGATACGCAGTATTTT. Translated, it gives CASSALAVSSTDTQYF.

The gene calls are TRBV7-9 and TRBJ1-2, with D perhaps matching TRBD1 (6 bases). The length of the CDR3 is 15 residues. Germline CDR1 is SEHNR and CDR2 is FQNEAQ (reference sequence). V dropped 6 bases and J dropped 2 bases, with 16 bases sitting between them. CDR3 sequence (DNA): TGTGCCAGCAGTCACCCAGGGGCCCCGAACTATGGCTACACCTTC. Translating gives CASSHPGAPNYGYTF.

In its sample, this clone was seen once. V is TRBV3-1 (or the pseudogene TRBV3-2) and J is TRBJ2-2; weak D call: TRBD2 (6 bases). The CDR3 length is 13 residues. In germline, CDR1 is LGHDT, CDR2 YNNKEL (reference sequence). V gave up 2 bases and J gave up 6 bases, with 7 bases separating them. The CDR3 DNA follows: TGTGCCAGCAGCCAATGGAGGGCCGGGGAGCTGTTTTTT. Protein: CASSQWRAGELFF.

This chain links TRBV2 with TRBJ1-2, with 9 nucleotides matching TRBD1. Germline V gene lookup returns CDR1 SNHLY and CDR2 FYNNEI. The J segment lost 2 bases and the V segment lost 9 bases, leaving 1 base of the junction unmatched. This CDR3 has 12 amino acids. CDR3 in amino acids: CARGTGNYGYTF. Here the CDR3 DNA reads TGTGCCAGGGGGACAGGGAACTATGGCTACACCTTC. Full variable domain (missing parts from reference TRBV2 and TRBJ1-2): EPEVTQTPSHQVTQMGQEVILRCVPISNHLYFYWYRQILGQKVEFLVSFYNNEISEKSEIFDDQFSVERPDGSNFTLKIRSTKLEDSAMYFCARGTGNYGYTFGSGTRLTVV.

This chain connects TRBV7-9 to TRBJ1-1; TRBD1 aligns across 9 bases. Trimming at V came to 6 bases and at J to 2 bases, leaving 4 bases not matched to a gene. CDR3 size: 14 residues. Germline-derived CDR1 and CDR2 are SEHNR and FQNEAQ (reference sequence). The CDR3 spells CASSPTGGNTEAFF. The CDR3 DNA sequence: TGTGCCAGCAGTCCGACAGGGGGTAACACTGAAGCTTTCTTT.